This T cell receptor beta chain was identified during a study of shared clonotypes between healthy human individuals (dated by TCRdb to the early 2020s). Concerning the study at large: The cohort comprised a couple of women and a few men aged 18 to 49 years. Per donor, three plates each were used for CD4 naive and CD4 memory, two for CD8 naive, and one for CD8 memory. Blood TCR repertoires of roughly 5 healthy adults were deeply sequenced to estimate repertoire size and the extent of clonotype sharing between individuals. To increase sequencing depth and limit assay-specific biases, different laboratories used diverse techniques to prepare libraries and sequence TCR repertoires. Leukapheresis yielded between about 0.9 and 8.9 billion PBMCs per donor.

This clone was seen a handful of times. Its recognized antigen is unknown. The input lacks base qualities; no much larger clone sits a single base away. The paper's findings and limits, for the study overall: Pairwise subsampling indicated that sequencing depth was expected to affect the degree of clonotype sharing among donors. Naive subsets generally had larger estimated clonotype richness than memory subsets did. Sampling was restricted to blood, and TCR repertoires in tissue are likely to differ from TCR repertoires in blood. The genetic and exposure-history diversity represented was limited by the small number of donors. Compared with non-shared clonotypes, clonotypes shared by all four sorted-subset donors had higher generation probabilities. Roughly 5% of naive CD4, roughly 3.6% of naive CD8, around 2.3% of memory CD4, and over 0.35% of memory CD8 clonotypes were shared across several donors. Incomplete sequencing was indicated by rarefaction of sorted-subset datasets, despite the large sequencing depth.

Using the deep immunoSEQ assay, multiplex PCR amplified TCR CDR3 regions from genomic DNA. For each cell subset, the extracted genomic DNA was distributed evenly across all wells of several immunoSEQ 96-well plates, and each plate served as one replicate. For sorted subsets, each replicate PCR was loaded with 200 ng genomic DNA, equivalent to about 33,000 T cell genomes. The purified libraries were quantified using a Qubit 3.0 fluorometer, sized with a Bioanalyzer 2100, and then quantified again using the KAPA Library Quantification kit. Every immunoSEQ 96-well plate was sequenced on a separate single-read 150-cycle Illumina NextSeq 550 flow cell. The authors' analysis ran thus. Because the immunoSEQ output included only junctional sequences and no quality scores, the filtering could not be the same as the filtering used for full-length reads. To assign V/J genes and CDR3, sequences were annotated using PyIR, a Python wrapper for IgBLAST v1.9, with IMGT germline references. Reads were filtered out if the reads had weak V/J assignments (E-value above 1e-6), no CDR3, stop codons, out-of-frame junctions, or ambiguous translated residues. V3J clonotypes were defined as sequences sharing the same inferred V gene, J gene, and CDR3 amino acid sequence. To compute the percentage overlap between repertoires, the number of shared unique clonotypes was divided by the size of the smaller repertoire. Repertoire richness was assessed with RTK rarefaction, the Chao1 estimator, and Recon v2.1 estimates of unobserved clonotypes. OLGA was used to compute generation probabilities for all TCRbeta clonotypes that the gDNA method yielded from a few donors. The immuneACCESS repertoire file appears here via TCRdb, limited to in-frame rearrangements. These files lack a portion of the clones; in checked studies, under half of the deficit traces to unresolved V genes, and the cause of the others is not known. The DNA was the basis for D and trimming; V, J and clone size are from that table. The sample yields roughly 2.5 million clones; about 92% were counted once. The biggest ten clones account for 0.13% to 0.15% of the sample.

Healthy HIV-negative adults with no recently reported acute infections or vaccinations were included as donors. Only Caucasian adults living in Nashville, Tennessee, USA were represented among the donors. Magnetic negative selection was used to enrich CD4+ T cells, after which naive cells were positively selected on CD45RA and the negative fraction became the memory subset. Blood was obtained by leukapheresis, after which PBMCs were separated by Ficoll-Histopaque density gradient centrifugation and cryopreserved in liquid nitrogen vapor phase. Analytical flow cytometry was used to check the purity and quantity of every magnetically sorted T cell population. Genomic DNA was isolated from every sorted fraction and measured by UV absorbance on a Nanodrop 2000c. The cysteine opens and the phenylalanine closes a CDR3 of 15 amino acids. Only the CDR3 region is kept as DNA, spanning 45 bases read in frame from base 1. V and J are trimmed by 2 bases and 7 bases, and the gene matches miss 7 bases of the junction. According to the germline V gene, CDR1 reads KGHSH and CDR2 reads LQKENI.

The rearranged chain carries TRBV18 and TRBJ1-5; 8 of the junction bases match TRBD1. The material sequenced was naive CD4+ T cells sorted from blood. The cell subset or site label here, explained by the study, means: CD45RA+ positively selected. The TCR originated in a man aged 18-30 years in good health. In nucleotide form, the sequence is TGTGCCAGCTCACCAGGGACAGGAGAGGGCCAGCCCCAGCATTTT. Its product reads: CASSPGTGEGQPQHF. Outside the CDR3, residues come from the reference TRBV18 and TRBJ1-5 proteins, so the full variable domain is: NAGVMQNPRHLVRRRGQEARLRCSPMKGHSHVYWYRQLPEEGLKFMVYLQKENIIDESGMPKERFSAEFPKEGPSILRIQQVVRGDSAAYFCASSPGTGEGQPQHFGDGTRLSIL.